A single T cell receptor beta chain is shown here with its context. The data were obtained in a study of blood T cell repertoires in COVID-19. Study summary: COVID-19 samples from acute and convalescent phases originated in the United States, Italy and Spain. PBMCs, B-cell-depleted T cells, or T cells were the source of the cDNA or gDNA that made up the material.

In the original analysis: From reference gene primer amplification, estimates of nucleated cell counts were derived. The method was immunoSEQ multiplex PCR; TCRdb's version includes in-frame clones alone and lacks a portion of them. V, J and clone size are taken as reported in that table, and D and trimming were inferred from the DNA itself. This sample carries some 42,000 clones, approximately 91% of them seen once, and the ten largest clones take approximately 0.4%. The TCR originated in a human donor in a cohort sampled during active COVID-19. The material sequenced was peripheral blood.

The DNA of the CDR3 is TGCGCCAGCAGCTTGGCCTATACCTCCTATAATTCACCCCTCCACTTT. This sequence encodes CASSLAYTSYNSPLHF. V and J are TRBV5-1 and TRBJ1-6; D is undetermined. The CDR3 has 16 residues. V was trimmed by 0 bases and J by 0 bases, leaving 7 bases between them. Germline V gene lookup returns CDR1 SGHRS and CDR2 YFSETQ.